What follows is one T cell receptor beta chain and its context. Its antigen remains unidentified. The sample belongs to a study of shared clonotypes between healthy human individuals. Study-level background: CD4 naive cells filled three plates per donor, CD4 memory three, CD8 naive two and CD8 memory one.

Naive CD8 cells lacked CD45RO, underwent positive selection for CCR7 and left out terminally differentiated effector memory CD45RA+ cells. Recent vaccinations or acute infections were absent in the healthy HIV-negative adult donors. Some clones are missing from TCRdb's copy, which holds only in-frame ones; the method was immunoSEQ multiplex PCR. This sample has under 850,000 clones, with roughly 92% found just once. Study results and limitations: Larger estimated richness was generally seen in naive subsets than in memory subsets. Blood was the sole source, and tissue repertoires probably differ.

CDR3 size: 16 residues. Germline CDR1 LNHDA, CDR2 SQIVND (reference sequence). V dropped 3 bases and J dropped 5 bases, with 20 bases sitting between them. The clonotype comes from a man younger than 40 in good health. Sequences were obtained from naive CD8+ T cells sorted from blood. V is TRBV19 and J is TRBJ2-7; D call uncertain. The CDR3 reads CASSIHVGGPLDEQYF. The CDR3 region has the DNA TGTGCCAGTAGTATTCACGTTGGCGGACCCTTAGACGAGCAGTACTTC. The variable domain in full, completed from reference TRBV19 and TRBJ2-7, reads DGGITQSPKYLFRKEGQNVTLSCEQNLNHDAMYWYRQDPGQGLRLIYYSQIVNDFQKGDIAEGYSVSREKKESFPLTVTSAQKNPTAFYLCASSIHVGGPLDEQYFGPGTRLTVT.